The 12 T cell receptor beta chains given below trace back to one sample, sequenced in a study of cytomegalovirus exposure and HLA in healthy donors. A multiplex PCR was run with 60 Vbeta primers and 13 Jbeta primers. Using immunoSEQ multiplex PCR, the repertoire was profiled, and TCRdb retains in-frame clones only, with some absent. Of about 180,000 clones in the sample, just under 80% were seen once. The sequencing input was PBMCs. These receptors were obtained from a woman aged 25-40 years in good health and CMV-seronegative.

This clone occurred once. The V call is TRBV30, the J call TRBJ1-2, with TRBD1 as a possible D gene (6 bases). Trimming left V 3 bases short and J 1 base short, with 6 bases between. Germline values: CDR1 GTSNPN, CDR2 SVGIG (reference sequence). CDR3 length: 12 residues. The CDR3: CAWRDSNYGYTF. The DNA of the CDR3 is TGTGCCTGGAGGGACAGTAACTATGGCTACACCTTC. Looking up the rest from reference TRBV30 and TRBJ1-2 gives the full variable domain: SQTIHQWPATLVQPVGSPLSLECTVEGTSNPNLYWYRQAAGRGLQLLFYSVGIGQISSEVPQNLSASRPQDRQFILSSKKLLLSDSGFYLCAWRDSNYGYTFGSGTRLTVV.

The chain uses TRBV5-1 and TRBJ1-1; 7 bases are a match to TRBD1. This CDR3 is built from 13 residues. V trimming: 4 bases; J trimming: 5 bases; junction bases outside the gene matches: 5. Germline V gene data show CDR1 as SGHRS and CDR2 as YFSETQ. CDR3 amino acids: CASSPGGQTEAFF. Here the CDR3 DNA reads TGCGCCAGCAGCCCAGGGGGTCAGACTGAAGCTTTCTTT.

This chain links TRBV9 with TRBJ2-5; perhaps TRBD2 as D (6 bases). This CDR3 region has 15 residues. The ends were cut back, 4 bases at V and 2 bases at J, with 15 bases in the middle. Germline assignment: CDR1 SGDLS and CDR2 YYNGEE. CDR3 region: CASSYQGGVQETQYF. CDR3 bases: TGTGCCAGCAGCTACCAAGGCGGGGTACAAGAGACCCAGTACTTC.

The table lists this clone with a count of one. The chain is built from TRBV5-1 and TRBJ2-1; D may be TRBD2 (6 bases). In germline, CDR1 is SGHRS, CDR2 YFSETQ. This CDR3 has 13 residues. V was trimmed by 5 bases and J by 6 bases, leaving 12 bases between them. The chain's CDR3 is CASRLYGGNEQFF. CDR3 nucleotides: TGCGCCAGCAGATTGTACGGGGGCAATGAGCAGTTCTTC.

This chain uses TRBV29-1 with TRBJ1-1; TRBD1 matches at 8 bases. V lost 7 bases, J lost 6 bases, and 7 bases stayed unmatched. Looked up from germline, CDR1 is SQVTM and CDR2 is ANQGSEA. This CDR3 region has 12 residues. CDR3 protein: CSGNGQGAEAFF. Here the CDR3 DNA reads TGCAGCGGGAACGGACAGGGCGCTGAAGCTTTCTTT.

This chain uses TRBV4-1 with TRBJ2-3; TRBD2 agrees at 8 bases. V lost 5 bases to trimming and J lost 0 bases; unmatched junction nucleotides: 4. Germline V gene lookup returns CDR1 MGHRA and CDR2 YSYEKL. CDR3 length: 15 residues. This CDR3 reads CASSKRGGSTDTQYF. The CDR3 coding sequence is TGCGCCAGCAGCAAACGGGGGGGGAGCACAGATACGCAGTATTTT.

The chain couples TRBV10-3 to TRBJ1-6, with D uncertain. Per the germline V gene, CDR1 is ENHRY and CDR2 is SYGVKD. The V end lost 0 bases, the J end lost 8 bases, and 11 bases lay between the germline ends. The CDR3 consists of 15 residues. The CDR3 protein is CAISESGRPDSPLHF. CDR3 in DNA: TGTGCCATCAGTGAGTCGGGCAGGCCAGATTCACCCCTCCACTTT.

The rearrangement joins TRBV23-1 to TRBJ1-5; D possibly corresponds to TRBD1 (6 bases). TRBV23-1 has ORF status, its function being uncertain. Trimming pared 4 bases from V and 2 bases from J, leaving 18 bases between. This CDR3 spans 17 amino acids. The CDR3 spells CASSRPGAGGGNQPQHF. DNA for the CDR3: TGCGCCAGCAGTCGACCAGGGGCAGGAGGTGGCAATCAGCCCCAGCATTTT.

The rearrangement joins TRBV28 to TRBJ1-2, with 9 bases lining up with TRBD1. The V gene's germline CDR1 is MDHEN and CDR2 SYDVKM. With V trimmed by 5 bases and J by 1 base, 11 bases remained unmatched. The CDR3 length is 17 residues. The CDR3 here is CASSPSPWTGDNYGYTF. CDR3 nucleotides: TGTGCCAGCAGTCCCTCCCCGTGGACAGGGGATAACTATGGCTACACCTTC.

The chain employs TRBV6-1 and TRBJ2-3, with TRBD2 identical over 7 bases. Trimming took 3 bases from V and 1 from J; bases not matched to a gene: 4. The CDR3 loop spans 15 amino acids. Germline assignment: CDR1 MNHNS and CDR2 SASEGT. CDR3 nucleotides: TGTGCCAGCAGTGATGGGGGGGTGGGCACAGATACGCAGTATTTT. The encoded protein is CASSDGGVGTDTQYF.

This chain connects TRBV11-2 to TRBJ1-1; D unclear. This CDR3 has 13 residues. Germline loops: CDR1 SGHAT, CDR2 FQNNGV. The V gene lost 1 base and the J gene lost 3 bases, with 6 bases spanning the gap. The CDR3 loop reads CASSLAGDTEAFF. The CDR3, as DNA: TGTGCCAGCAGCTTAGCGGGAGACACTGAAGCTTTCTTT.

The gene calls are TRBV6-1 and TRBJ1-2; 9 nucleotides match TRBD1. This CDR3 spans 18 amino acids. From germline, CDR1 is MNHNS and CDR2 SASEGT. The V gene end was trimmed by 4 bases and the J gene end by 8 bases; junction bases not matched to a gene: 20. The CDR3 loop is CASSASLVGQGFPGGYTF. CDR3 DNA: TGTGCCAGCAGTGCCTCCTTGGTGGGACAGGGTTTCCCGGGAGGCTACACCTTC.